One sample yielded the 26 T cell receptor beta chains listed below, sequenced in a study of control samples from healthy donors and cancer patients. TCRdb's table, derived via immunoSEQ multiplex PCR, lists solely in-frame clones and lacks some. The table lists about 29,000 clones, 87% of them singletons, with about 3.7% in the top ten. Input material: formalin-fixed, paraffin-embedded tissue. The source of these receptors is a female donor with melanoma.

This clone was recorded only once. The CDR3 region has the DNA TGTGCCAGCAGCTTAGAGGTTACTAGCGGGATACAAGAGACCCAGTACTTC. As protein: CASSLEVTSGIQETQYF. The rearrangement joins TRBV11-2 to TRBJ2-5; 10 bases map to TRBD2. The CDR3 is made up of 17 amino acids. The V and J ends lost 0 bases and 2 bases, in that order; junction bases with no gene match: 6. Germline V CDR1 and CDR2: SGHAT, FQNNGV. The full variable domain, its missing parts supplied by reference TRBV11-2 and TRBJ2-5, is EAGVAQSPRYKIIEKRQSVAFWCNPISGHATLYWYQQILGQGPKLLIQFQNNGVVDDSQLPKDRFSAERLKGVDSTLKIQPAKLEDSAVYLCASSLEVTSGIQETQYFGPGTRLLVL.

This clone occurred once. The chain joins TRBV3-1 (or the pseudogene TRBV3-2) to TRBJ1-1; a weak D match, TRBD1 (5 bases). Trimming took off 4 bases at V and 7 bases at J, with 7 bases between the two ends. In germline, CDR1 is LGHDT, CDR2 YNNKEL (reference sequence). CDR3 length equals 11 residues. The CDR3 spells CASSPGREAFF. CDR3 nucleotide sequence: TGTGCCAGCAGCCCGGGACGTGAAGCTTTCTTT.

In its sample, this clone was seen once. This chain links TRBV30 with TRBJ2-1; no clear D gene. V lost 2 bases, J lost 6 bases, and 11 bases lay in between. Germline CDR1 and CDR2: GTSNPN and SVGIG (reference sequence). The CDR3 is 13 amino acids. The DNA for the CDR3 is TGTGCCTGGAGTCTGGCGTTGGGCAATGAGCAGTTCTTC. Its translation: CAWSLALGNEQFF.

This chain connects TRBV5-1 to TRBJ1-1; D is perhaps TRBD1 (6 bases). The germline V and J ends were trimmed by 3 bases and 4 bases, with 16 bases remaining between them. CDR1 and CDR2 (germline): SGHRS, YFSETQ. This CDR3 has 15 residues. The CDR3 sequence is CASSSTGHRATEAFF. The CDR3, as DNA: TGCGCCAGCAGCTCTACCGGACACAGGGCCACTGAAGCTTTCTTT.

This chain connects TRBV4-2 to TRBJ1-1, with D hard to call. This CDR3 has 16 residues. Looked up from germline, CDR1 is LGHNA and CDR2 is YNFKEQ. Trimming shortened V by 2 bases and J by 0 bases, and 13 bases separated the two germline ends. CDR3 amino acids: CASSQIMAGMNTEAFF. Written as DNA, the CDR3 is TGTGCCAGCAGCCAAATTATGGCGGGAATGAACACTGAAGCTTTCTTT.

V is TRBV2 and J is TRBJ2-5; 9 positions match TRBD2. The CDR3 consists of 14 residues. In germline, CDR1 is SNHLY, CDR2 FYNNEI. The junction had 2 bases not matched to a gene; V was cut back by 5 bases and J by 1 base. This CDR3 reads CASSSGGPQETQYF. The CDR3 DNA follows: TGTGCCAGCAGTAGCGGGGGGCCCCAAGAGACCCAGTACTTC.

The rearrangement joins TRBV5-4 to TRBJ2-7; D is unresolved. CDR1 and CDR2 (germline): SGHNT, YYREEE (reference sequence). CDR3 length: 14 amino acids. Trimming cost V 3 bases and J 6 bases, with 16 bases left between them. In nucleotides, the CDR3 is TGTGCCAGCAGCTCCCGGGCCTGGGAACGCGAGCAGTACTTC. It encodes CASSSRAWEREQYF.

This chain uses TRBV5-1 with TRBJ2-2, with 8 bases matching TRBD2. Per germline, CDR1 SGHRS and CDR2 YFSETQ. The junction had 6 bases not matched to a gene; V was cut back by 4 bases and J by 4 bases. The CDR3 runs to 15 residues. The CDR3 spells CASSLSGSSTGELFF. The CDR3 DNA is TGCGCCAGCAGCCTGAGCGGGAGTAGCACCGGGGAGCTGTTTTTT.

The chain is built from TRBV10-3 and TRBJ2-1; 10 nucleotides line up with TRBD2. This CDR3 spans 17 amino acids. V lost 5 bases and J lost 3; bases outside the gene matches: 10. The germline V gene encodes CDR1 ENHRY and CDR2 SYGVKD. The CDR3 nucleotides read TGTGCCATCAGTAAAGATCTAGCGGGAGTAATCTACAATGAGCAGTTCTTC. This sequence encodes CAISKDLAGVIYNEQFF.

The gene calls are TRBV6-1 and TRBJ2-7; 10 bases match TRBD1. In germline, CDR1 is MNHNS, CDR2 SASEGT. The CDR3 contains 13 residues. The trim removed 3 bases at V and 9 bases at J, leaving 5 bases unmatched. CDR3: CASSERQGAGQYF. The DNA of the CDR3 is TGTGCCAGCAGTGAGAGACAGGGGGCCGGGCAGTACTTC.

The CDR3: CASSYGATMNTEAFF. CDR3 nucleotides: TGTGCCAGCAGTTACGGGGCCACTATGAACACTGAAGCTTTCTTT. The rearrangement links TRBV6-2 or TRBV6-3 to TRBJ1-1; a weak D match, TRBD1 (5 bases). CDR1 and CDR2 (germline): MNHEY, SVGEGT. V was shortened by 2 bases and J by 0 bases, with 10 bases between the two germline ends. CDR3 size: 15 residues.

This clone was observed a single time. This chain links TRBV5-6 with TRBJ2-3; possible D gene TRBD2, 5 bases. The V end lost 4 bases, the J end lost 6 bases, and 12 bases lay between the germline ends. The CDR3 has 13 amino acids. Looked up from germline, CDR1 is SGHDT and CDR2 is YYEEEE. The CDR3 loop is CASSLSWTDTQYF. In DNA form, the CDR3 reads TGTGCCAGCAGCCTTAGCTGGACTGATACGCAGTATTTT. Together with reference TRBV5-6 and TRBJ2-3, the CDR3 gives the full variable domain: DAGVTQSPTHLIKTRGQQVTLRCSPKSGHDTVSWYQQALGQGPQFIFQYYEEEERQRGNFPDRFSGHQFPNYSSELNVNALLLGDSALYLCASSLSWTDTQYFGPGTRLTVL.

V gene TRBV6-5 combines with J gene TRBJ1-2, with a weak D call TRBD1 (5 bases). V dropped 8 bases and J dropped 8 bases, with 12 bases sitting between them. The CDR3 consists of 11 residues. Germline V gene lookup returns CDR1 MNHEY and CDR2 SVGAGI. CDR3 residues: CASGQGGGYTF. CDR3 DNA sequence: TGTGCCAGCGGGCAGGGCGGCGGCTACACCTTC.

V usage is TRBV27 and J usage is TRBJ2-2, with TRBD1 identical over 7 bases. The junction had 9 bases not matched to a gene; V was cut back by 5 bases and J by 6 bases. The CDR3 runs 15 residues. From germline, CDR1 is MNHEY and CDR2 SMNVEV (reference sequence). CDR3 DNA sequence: TGTGCCAGCAGTCCTCACACAGGGGTTGCCGGGGAGCTGTTTTTT. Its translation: CASSPHTGVAGELFF.

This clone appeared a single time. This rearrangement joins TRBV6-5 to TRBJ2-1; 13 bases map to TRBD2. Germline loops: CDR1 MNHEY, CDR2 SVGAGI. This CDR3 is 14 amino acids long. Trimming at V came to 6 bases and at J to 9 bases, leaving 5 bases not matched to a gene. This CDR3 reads CASRGLAGVSEQFF. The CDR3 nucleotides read TGTGCCAGCAGAGGACTAGCGGGAGTTAGTGAGCAGTTCTTC.

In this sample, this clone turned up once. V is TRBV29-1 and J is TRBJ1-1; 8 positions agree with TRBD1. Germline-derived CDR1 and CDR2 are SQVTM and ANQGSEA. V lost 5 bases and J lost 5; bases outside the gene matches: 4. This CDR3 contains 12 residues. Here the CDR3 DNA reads TGCAGCGTTACACAGGGGGGAACTGAAGCTTTCTTT. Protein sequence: CSVTQGGTEAFF.

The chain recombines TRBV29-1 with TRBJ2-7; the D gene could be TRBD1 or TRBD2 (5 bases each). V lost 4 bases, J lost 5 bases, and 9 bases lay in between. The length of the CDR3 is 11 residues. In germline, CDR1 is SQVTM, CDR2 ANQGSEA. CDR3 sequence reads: CSVGGTHEQYF. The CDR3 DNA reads TGCAGCGTTGGAGGGACCCACGAGCAGTACTTC.

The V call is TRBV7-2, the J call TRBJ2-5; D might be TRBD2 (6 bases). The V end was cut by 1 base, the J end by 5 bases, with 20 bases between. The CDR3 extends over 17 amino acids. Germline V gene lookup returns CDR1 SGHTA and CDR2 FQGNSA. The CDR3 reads CASSLVGGTTSWETQYF. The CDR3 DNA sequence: TGTGCCAGCAGCTTAGTGGGCGGGACCACCTCCTGGGAGACCCAGTACTTC. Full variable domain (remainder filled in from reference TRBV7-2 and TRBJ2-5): GAGVSQSPSNKVTEKGKDVELRCDPISGHTALYWYRQSLGQGLEFLIYFQGNSAPDKSGLPSDRFSAERTGGSVSTLTIQRTQQEDSAVYLCASSLVGGTTSWETQYFGPGTRLLVL.

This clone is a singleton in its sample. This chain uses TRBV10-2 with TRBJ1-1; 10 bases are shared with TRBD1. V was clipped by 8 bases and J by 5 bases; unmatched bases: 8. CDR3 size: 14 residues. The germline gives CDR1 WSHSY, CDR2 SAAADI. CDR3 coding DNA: TGCGCCAGCTGGACAGGGGGTAAGGGGACTGAAGCTTTCTTT. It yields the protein CASWTGGKGTEAFF.

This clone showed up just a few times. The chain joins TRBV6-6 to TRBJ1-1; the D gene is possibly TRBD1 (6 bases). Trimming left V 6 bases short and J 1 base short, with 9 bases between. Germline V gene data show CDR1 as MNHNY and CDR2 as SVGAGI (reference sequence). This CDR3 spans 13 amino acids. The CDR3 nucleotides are TGTGCCAGCAGGCGACAGGAGAACACTGAAGCTTTCTTT. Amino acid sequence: CASRRQENTEAFF.

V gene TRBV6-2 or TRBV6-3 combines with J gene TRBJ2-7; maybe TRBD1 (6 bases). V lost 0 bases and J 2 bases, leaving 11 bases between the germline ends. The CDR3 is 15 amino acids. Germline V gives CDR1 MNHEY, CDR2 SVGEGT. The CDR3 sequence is CASSYSRRGPYEQYF. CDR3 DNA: TGTGCCAGCAGTTACTCGCGCAGGGGTCCCTACGAGCAGTACTTC.

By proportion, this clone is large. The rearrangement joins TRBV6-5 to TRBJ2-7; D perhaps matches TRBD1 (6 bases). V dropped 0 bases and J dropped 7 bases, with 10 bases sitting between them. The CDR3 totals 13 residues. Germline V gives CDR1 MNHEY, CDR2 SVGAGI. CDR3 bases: TGTGCCAGCAGTTACTCAAGGACAGCGGAGCAGTACTTC. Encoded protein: CASSYSRTAEQYF.

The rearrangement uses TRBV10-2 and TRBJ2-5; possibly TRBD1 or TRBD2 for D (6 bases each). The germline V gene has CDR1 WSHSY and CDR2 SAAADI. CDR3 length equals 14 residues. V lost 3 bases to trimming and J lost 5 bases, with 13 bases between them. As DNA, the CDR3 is TGCGCCAGCAGTGAAGGGGGAGGTGGGGAGACCCAGTACTTC. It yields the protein CASSEGGGGETQYF.

The CDR3 region has the DNA TGTGCCAGCAGTGAAAGGGGGTATGGCTACACCTTC. The encoded protein is CASSERGYGYTF. The chain uses TRBV6-1 and TRBJ1-2, with a weak D call TRBD1 (6 bases). The CDR3 sequence is 12 residues long. V gave up 2 bases and J gave up 5 bases, with 6 bases separating them. Germline CDR1 MNHNS, CDR2 SASEGT.

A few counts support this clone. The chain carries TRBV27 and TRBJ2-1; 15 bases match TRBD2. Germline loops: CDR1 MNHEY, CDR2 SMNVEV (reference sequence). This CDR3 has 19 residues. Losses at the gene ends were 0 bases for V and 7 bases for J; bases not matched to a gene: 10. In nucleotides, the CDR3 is TGTGCCAGCAGTTTATCCCCCGGACTAGCGGGAGGGGTCTCTAATGAGCAGTTCTTC. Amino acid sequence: CASSLSPGLAGGVSNEQFF.

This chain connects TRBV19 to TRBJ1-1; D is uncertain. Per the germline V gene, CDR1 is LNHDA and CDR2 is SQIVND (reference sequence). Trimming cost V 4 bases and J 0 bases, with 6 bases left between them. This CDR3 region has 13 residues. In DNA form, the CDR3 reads TGTGCCAGTAGTACACAGATGAACACTGAAGCTTTCTTT. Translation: CASSTQMNTEAFF.